The clone carrying this TCR beta chain occurred a few times. Its antigen is not identified. This sample is drawn from a study of cytomegalovirus exposure and HLA in healthy donors. Study summary: Of around 400 genotyped donors, around 80% grouped in the Caucasian-associated ancestry cluster.

The CDR3 loop spans 16 amino acids. The trim removed 3 bases at V and 7 bases at J, leaving 9 bases unmatched. CDR1 and CDR2 (germline): LGHNA, YSLEER. Overall study findings and caveats: There was a cluster of highly shared sequence variants that was likely a sequencing artifact. CMV serostatus stood as the only immune exposure information on hand. Being productive about 87% or about 30% of the time was typical of most TCR beta V segments in an earlier analysis.

A multiplex PCR was run with 60 Vbeta primers and 13 Jbeta primers. Sequencing used immunoSEQ multiplex PCR; TCRdb keeps in-frame clones, though not all of them. The sample lists about 170,000 clones; roughly 81% were seen once. The clonotype originates from a young man in good health and CMV-seropositive. Sequencing was carried out using PBMCs. The rearrangement joins TRBV4-3 to TRBJ2-2; 9 nucleotides agree with TRBD1. CDR3 sequence reads: CASSQVQGALSGELFF. CDR3 nucleotide sequence: TGCGCCAGCAGCCAGGTACAGGGGGCATTAAGCGGGGAGCTGTTTTTT.